This record covers a single T cell receptor beta chain. Its antigen specificity is not known. Base quality data are lacking; no much larger clone is found one base away. Patients with a history of autoimmune disease or receiving systemic immunosuppression were excluded from the trial. Peripheral blood for TCR sequencing was collected from all dose cohorts at baseline, on cycle 4 day 1, and on cycle 7 day 1. Samples came from an open-label, multicenter, first-in-human phase I dose-escalation trial of ivuxolimab. The trial enrolled adults with locally advanced or metastatic head and neck squamous cell, hepatocellular, melanoma or renal cell carcinoma. Before TCR sequencing, CD4+ T cells and CD8+ T cells were sorted from peripheral blood as separate populations. To sequence the TCRbeta CDR3 region, genomic DNA was isolated from the sorted cells. The immunoSEQ Assay was used for sequencing of TCRbeta CDR3 regions. TCRdb's version of the immuneACCESS table is confined to in-frame rearrangements and falls short of the full clone set. An unresolved V gene accounts for under half of the shortfall where checked; the remainder is of unknown origin. The sample table records some 48,000 clones; approximately 79% of these occur just once. The leading ten clones occupy over 6.5% of the sample.

This sample is part of a study of OX40 agonist ivuxolimab in advanced cancers. General notes on the study: The costimulatory receptor OX40 (CD134) was targeted by ivuxolimab, a fully human IgG2 agonistic monoclonal antibody. The paper reports the monotherapy dose-escalation portion (N of about 51 patients) of the phase I ivuxolimab trial. Of the roughly 54 dose-escalation patients, hepatocellular carcinoma was present in 19, melanoma in approximately 15, renal cell carcinoma in 9 and head and neck cancer in 9. In the dose-escalation cohort, roughly 82% of patients were male, and the mean age was around 65 years with a range of 23 to 79. Intravenous ivuxolimab was administered to patients every 2 weeks at six dose levels: 0.01, 0.1, 0.3, 1.5, 3 and 10 mg/kg. The point of sequencing TCRbeta in the periphery was to test whether ivuxolimab changed TCR sequence diversity and drove clonal T-cell expansion. Patients were allowed to have had prior anti-PD-1, anti-PD-L1 or anti-CTLA-4 therapy, and approximately 40% of the dose-escalation patients had previously received checkpoint inhibitors. Three dose-escalation patients achieved partial responses, one with hepatocellular carcinoma and two with cutaneous melanoma.

What the study reported, not specific to this receptor: On average, CD8+ T cells showed more expanded clones than CD4+ T cells after ivuxolimab. Which antigens the clonally expanded peripheral T cells were specific for was not determined. In partial responders in the 0.1-3.0 mg/kg groups, normalized peripheral clonal expansion was found to be among the lowest, especially among CD8+ T cells. Low levels of normalized T-cell clonal expansion were also seen in some patients who did not respond. At doses of 0.1 to 3.0 mg/kg, clonal expansion of both CD4+ and CD8+ blood T cells was observed from baseline to week 6.

The material was CD4+ or CD8+ T cells sorted from blood, obtained in a trial of the OX40 agonist ivuxolimab. This clonotype was obtained from an adult with an advanced solid tumor such as melanoma, head and neck, liver or kidney cancer.

The CDR3 reads as follows: CASSVGQGAMETQYF. Read as DNA, the sequence is TGTGCCAGCAGCGTTGGACAGGGGGCTATGGAGACCCAGTACTTC. The V and J segments used are TRBV9 and TRBJ2-5, with TRBD1 identical over 11 junction bases. Per the germline V gene, SGDLS is the CDR1 and YYNGEE is the CDR2. The CDR3 runs 15 amino acids, cysteine and phenylalanine included. Of the read, only the CDR3 DNA is kept; its 45 bases are in frame from base 1. V is cut back by 2 bases and J by 5 bases, with 5 bases in the junction unmatched.